Presented here are 26 T cell receptor beta chains from one specimen sequenced in a study of T cell changes during pregnancy in multiple sclerosis. The data were produced by immunoSEQ multiplex PCR, yet TCRdb's version contains in-frame clones alone and is incomplete. The table has around 59,000 clones, 80% to 95% seen once. This sample comprised peripheral blood, obtained in the first trimester of pregnancy. Receptor source: a female donor with multiple sclerosis, enrolled in a pregnancy study.

V usage is TRBV5-4 and J usage is TRBJ2-7, with TRBD1 as a possible D gene (6 bases). V was cut by 4 bases and J by 0 bases, with 17 bases left in between. The length of the CDR3 is 16 residues. The germline V gene has CDR1 SGHNT and CDR2 YYREEE (reference sequence). The CDR3, as DNA: TGTGCCAGCAGCCGCACAGGGCTTACCCTCTCCTACGAGCAGTACTTC. This codes for CASSRTGLTLSYEQYF.

The V gene is TRBV5-1, the J gene TRBJ1-2, with D maybe TRBD1 (5 bases). Germline CDR1 SGHRS, CDR2 YFSETQ. The CDR3 sequence is 14 residues long. Trimming pared 4 bases from V and 4 bases from J, leaving 14 bases between. CDR3 amino acids: CASSPMRDSYGYTF. The CDR3 DNA follows: TGCGCCAGCAGCCCCATGCGGGACTCCTATGGCTACACCTTC.

This chain joins TRBV21-1 and TRBJ1-2. TRBV21-1 is marked as a pseudogene. This CDR3 has 15 amino acids. In nucleotides, the CDR3 is TGTGCCAGCAGCACTAACCTCGGGGGGTCGGGTGGCTACACCTTC. Translation: CASSTNLGGSGGYTF.

The genes are TRBV7-3 and TRBJ2-1, with D maybe TRBD1 (6 bases). This CDR3 has 12 residues. V gave up 0 bases and J gave up 11 bases, with 8 bases separating them. Germline CDR1 reads SGHTA; CDR2 reads FQGTGA. CDR3 protein: CASSLTRDKQFF. As DNA, the CDR3 is TGTGCCAGCAGCTTAACTCGGGACAAGCAGTTCTTC.

The genes are TRBV16 and TRBJ2-1; weak D call: TRBD1 (6 bases). The CDR3 has 14 residues. The germline V and J ends were trimmed by 2 bases and 5 bases, with 10 bases remaining between them. Germline V lookup: CDR1 KGHSY, CDR2 FQNENV. In DNA, the CDR3 is TGTGCCAGCAGCCAAAGGACAGTAGACAATGAGCAGTTCTTC. Amino acids: CASSQRTVDNEQFF.

The chain is built from TRBV5-1 and TRBJ1-1; 8 bases match TRBD1. Germline assignment: CDR1 SGHRS and CDR2 YFSETQ. V lost 5 bases, J lost 1 base, and 4 bases stayed unmatched. The CDR3 length is 14 residues. The CDR3 spells CASSRGTGNTEAFF. CDR3 sequence (DNA): TGCGCCAGCAGTCGGGGGACAGGGAACACTGAAGCTTTCTTT.

The chain joins TRBV4-3 to TRBJ1-1; no clear D. This CDR3 comprises 15 residues. Deletions cut 0 bases from V and 0 bases from J, with 8 bases between. The germline CDR1 and CDR2 sequences are LGHNA and YSLEER. CDR3 region: CASSQEKLMNTEAFF. The CDR3 nucleotides are TGCGCCAGCAGCCAAGAAAAGCTCATGAACACTGAAGCTTTCTTT.

The CDR3 sequence: CASSSTSSNYGYTF. In DNA, the CDR3 is TGTGCCAGCAGCTCGACAAGTTCTAACTATGGCTACACCTTC. V is TRBV7-2 and J is TRBJ1-2, with D unclear. The CDR3 sequence is 14 residues long. The germline CDR1 and CDR2 sequences are SGHTA and FQGNSA. Deletions cut 4 bases from V and 0 bases from J, with 9 bases between.

CDR3: CASSGRQGPGANVLTF. Here the CDR3 DNA reads TGTGCCAGCAGCGGAAGACAGGGGCCTGGGGCCAACGTCCTGACTTTC. V gene TRBV13 combines with J gene TRBJ2-6, with 8 bases identical to TRBD1. The CDR3 extends over 16 amino acids. J was trimmed by 2 bases and V by 5 bases; bases with no gene match: 5. Germline CDR1 is PRHDT and CDR2 is FYEKMQ (reference sequence).

The J gene is TRBJ1-2, the V gene TRBV9, with 12 nucleotides matching TRBD1. J was trimmed by 6 bases and V by 4 bases; bases with no gene match: 10. Germline V gene sequence: CDR1 SGDLS, CDR2 YYNGEE. CDR3 length: 16 amino acids. CDR3 region: CASSPGQGAPRDGYTF. Here the CDR3 DNA reads TGTGCCAGCAGCCCGGGACAGGGGGCCCCCAGGGATGGCTACACCTTC.

The gene calls are TRBV11-2 and TRBJ1-1; D is undetermined. With 6 bases removed from V and 10 bases from J, the gap between germline ends came to 15 bases. Germline CDR1 and CDR2: SGHAT and FQNNGV. The CDR3 has 12 residues. CDR3 nucleotide sequence: TGTGCCAGCAGTCCGGACCGAGGAGGAGCTTTCTTT. Translated: CASSPDRGGAFF.

This clone was seen a few times. The chain carries TRBV15 and TRBJ1-5; 7 nucleotides match TRBD1. The CDR3 length is 16 residues. From germline, CDR1 is LNHNV and CDR2 YYDKDF (reference sequence). After removal of 1 base from V and 4 bases from J, the junction contained 7 bases not matched to a gene. The CDR3: CATSRGRDSLNQPQHF. In nucleotides, the CDR3 is TGTGCCACCAGCAGAGGGAGGGACAGCTTAAATCAGCCCCAGCATTTT.

J is TRBJ2-5 and V is TRBV5-4; 7 bases line up with TRBD2. V was pared by 3 bases and J by 2 bases, with 10 bases of the junction left unmatched. This CDR3 is 16 amino acids long. The germline CDR1 and CDR2 sequences are SGHNT and YYREEE (reference sequence). This CDR3 is CASSSDPAGPQETQYF. CDR3 nucleotide sequence: TGTGCCAGCAGCTCAGATCCAGCGGGGCCGCAAGAGACCCAGTACTTC.

The chain carries TRBV9 and TRBJ1-2; TRBD1 agrees at 7 bases. This CDR3 is 16 amino acids long. Germline assignment: CDR1 SGDLS and CDR2 YYNGEE. J lost 8 bases, V lost 3 bases, and 16 bases had no gene match. The CDR3 DNA follows: TGTGCCAGCAGCGCCGGCGGGACAGTAGATAGTCGGGGCTACACCTTC. Encoded protein: CASSAGGTVDSRGYTF.

The V call is TRBV4-2, the J call TRBJ2-1, with D perhaps matching TRBD2 (5 bases). CDR1 is LGHNA and CDR2 is YNFKEQ in the germline V gene. V was trimmed by 4 bases and J by 7 bases, leaving 8 bases between them. The CDR3 sequence is 12 residues long. CDR3 bases: TGTGCCAGCAGCCCTCCGGGAAATGAGCAGTTCTTC. Protein product: CASSPPGNEQFF.

The chain is built from TRBV5-6 and TRBJ1-5; D uncertain. The CDR3 covers 12 residues. V lost 1 base, J lost 10 bases, and 9 bases lay in between. Germline V gives CDR1 SGHDT, CDR2 YYEEEE. The CDR3 sequence is CASSLQSRPQHF. The CDR3 bases are TGTGCCAGCAGCTTGCAATCGAGACCCCAGCATTTT.

CDR3 nucleotides: TGCGCCAGCAGCGGCGAGGGTGGGCGCACAGATACGCAGTATTTT. It is translated as CASSGEGGRTDTQYF. V and J are TRBV5-1 and TRBJ2-3; weak D call: TRBD2 (5 bases). Germline CDR1 is SGHRS and CDR2 is YFSETQ. Trimming cost V 4 bases and J 1 base, with 13 bases left between them. This CDR3 has 15 residues.

This sequence joins TRBV4-3 and TRBJ1-1; TRBD1 might be the D (5 bases). Germline V gene lookup returns CDR1 LGHNA and CDR2 YSLEER. Trimming shortened V by 1 base and J by 3 bases, and 12 bases separated the two germline ends. The CDR3 covers 15 residues. The CDR3 loop reads CASSQALRGDTEAFF. CDR3 nucleotides: TGCGCCAGCAGCCAAGCTCTCCGGGGGGACACTGAAGCTTTCTTT.

The chain joins TRBV7-2 to TRBJ2-7; D possibly corresponds to TRBD2 (6 bases). V gave up 1 base and J gave up 12 bases, with 13 bases separating them. The germline V gene encodes CDR1 SGHTA and CDR2 FQGNSA. The CDR3 contains 12 residues. The chain's CDR3 is CASSLVRGFTYF. The CDR3 nucleotides read TGTGCCAGCAGCTTAGTCCGGGGGTTTACGTACTTC.

The chain combines TRBV9 with TRBJ2-2; TRBD1 agrees at 9 bases. The CDR3 consists of 18 residues. Germline V CDR1 and CDR2: SGDLS, YYNGEE. The ends lost 1 base at V and 5 bases at J; junction bases unmatched: 12. In DNA, the CDR3 is TGTGCCAGCAGCGTAACAGGCGGTGGACAGGGGTGGACCGGGGAGCTGTTTTTT. This translates into CASSVTGGGQGWTGELFF.

This chain joins TRBV19 and TRBJ1-2; a weak D match, TRBD1 (5 bases). The CDR3 has 13 amino acids. Germline-derived CDR1 and CDR2 are LNHDA and SQIVND (reference sequence). Deletions cut 6 bases from V and 3 bases from J, with 11 bases between. CDR3: CASSVDTDYGYTF. CDR3 DNA sequence: TGTGCCAGTAGCGTGGACACGGACTATGGCTACACCTTC.

The rearrangement joins TRBV5-4 to TRBJ2-1; no reliable D call. Trimming took 4 bases from V and 6 from J, leaving 17 bases between them. CDR1 is SGHNT and CDR2 is YYREEE in the germline V gene (reference sequence). The CDR3 extends over 15 amino acids. CDR3: CASSAAPDIPNEQFF. The DNA for the CDR3 is TGTGCCAGCAGCGCCGCCCCCGACATTCCCAATGAGCAGTTCTTC.

The chain links TRBV6-6 to TRBJ2-5; D possibly corresponds to TRBD2 (6 bases). TRBJ2-7 matches the DNA end more closely, so the J call is doubtful. The CDR3 has 13 residues. The germline gives CDR1 MNHNY, CDR2 SVGAGI (reference sequence). CDR3 region: CASSYGGWGEQYF. In DNA, the CDR3 is TGTGCCAGCAGTTACGGGGGGTGGGGCGAGCAGTACTTC.

The chain couples TRBV7-3 to TRBJ1-1; perhaps TRBD1 as D (6 bases). V lost 4 bases and J 0 bases, leaving 15 bases between the germline ends. This CDR3 has 16 residues. Germline CDR1 reads SGHTA; CDR2 reads FQGTGA. The CDR3 loop reads CASSSGQWNLNTEAFF. For the CDR3, the DNA is TGTGCCAGCAGCTCCGGACAGTGGAATTTGAACACTGAAGCTTTCTTT.

V is TRBV12-5 and J is TRBJ2-1; TRBD2 might be the D (5 bases). This CDR3 contains 15 residues. Germline V gene data show CDR1 as LGHNT and CDR2 as FRNRAP. V lost 6 bases, J lost 3 bases, and 15 bases lay in between. The CDR3 sequence: CASGRPRGIYNEQFF. The CDR3 DNA reads as TGTGCTAGTGGCCGACCTCGGGGAATCTACAATGAGCAGTTCTTC.

This rearrangement joins TRBV7-7 to TRBJ2-7; 11 bases line up with TRBD1. Germline CDR1 and CDR2: SSHAT and FNYEAQ (reference sequence). The CDR3 totals 15 residues. V lost 1 base to trimming and J lost 6 bases; unmatched junction nucleotides: 5. The CDR3 DNA sequence: TGTGCCAGCAGCTTAGGGACAGGGGGCCTTGGCGAGCAGTACTTC. Protein sequence: CASSLGTGGLGEQYF.